This record concerns one TCR beta chain sequence. The germline gives CDR1 SNHLY, CDR2 FYNNEI. There are 13 residues in the CDR3. The ends were cut back, 7 bases at V and 7 bases at J, with 13 bases in the middle. The authors' processing: How many nucleated cells were present was estimated from reference gene primer amplification. Some clones are missing from TCRdb's copy, which holds only in-frame ones; the method was immunoSEQ multiplex PCR. V and J calls plus clone size are reproduced from that table; the DNA served to infer D and trimming. Here the sample spans 200,000 to 300,000 clones, 86% being singletons. This sample was included in a study of blood T cell repertoires in COVID-19. Study-wide context: Sites in the United States, Italy and Spain provided acute and convalescent COVID-19 samples.

The chain links TRBV2 to TRBJ2-2; D is perhaps TRBD2 (6 bases). The specimen was peripheral blood. This receptor was identified in a woman in her sixties or seventies who had recovered from COVID-19. DNA of the CDR3: TGTGCCAGCACCCCGGAGGGCGGCGGGGAGCTGTTTTTT. This sequence encodes CASTPEGGGELFF.